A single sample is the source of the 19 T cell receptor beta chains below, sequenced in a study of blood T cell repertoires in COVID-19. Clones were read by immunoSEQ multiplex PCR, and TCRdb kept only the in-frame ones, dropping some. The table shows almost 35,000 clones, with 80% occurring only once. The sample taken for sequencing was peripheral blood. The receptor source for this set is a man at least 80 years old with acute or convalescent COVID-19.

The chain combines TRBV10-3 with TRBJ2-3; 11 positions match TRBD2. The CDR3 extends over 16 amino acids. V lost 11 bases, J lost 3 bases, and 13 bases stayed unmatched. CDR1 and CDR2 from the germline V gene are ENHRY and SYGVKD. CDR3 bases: TGTGCCTCGGGTAGCGGGAGGGCCGGGGGTACAGATACGCAGTATTTT. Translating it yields CASGSGRAGGTDTQYF.

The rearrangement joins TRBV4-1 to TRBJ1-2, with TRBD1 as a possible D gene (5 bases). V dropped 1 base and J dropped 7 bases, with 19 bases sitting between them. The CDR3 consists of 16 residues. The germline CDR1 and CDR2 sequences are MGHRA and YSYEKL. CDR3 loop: CASSQVSQGGLGGYTF. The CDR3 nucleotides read TGCGCCAGCAGCCAAGTTTCCCAGGGAGGTCTGGGTGGCTACACCTTC.

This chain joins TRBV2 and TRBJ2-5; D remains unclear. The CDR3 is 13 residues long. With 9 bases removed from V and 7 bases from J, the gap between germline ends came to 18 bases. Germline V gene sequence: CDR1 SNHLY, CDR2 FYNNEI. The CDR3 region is CARSLGSVRTQYF. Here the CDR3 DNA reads TGTGCCAGGTCCTTGGGCTCGGTGAGGACCCAGTACTTC.

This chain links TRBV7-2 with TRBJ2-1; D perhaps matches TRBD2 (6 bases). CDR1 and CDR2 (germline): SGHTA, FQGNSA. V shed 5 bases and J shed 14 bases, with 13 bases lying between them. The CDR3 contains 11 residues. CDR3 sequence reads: CASSITSSKFF. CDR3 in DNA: TGTGCCAGCAGCATAACTAGCTCCAAGTTCTTC.

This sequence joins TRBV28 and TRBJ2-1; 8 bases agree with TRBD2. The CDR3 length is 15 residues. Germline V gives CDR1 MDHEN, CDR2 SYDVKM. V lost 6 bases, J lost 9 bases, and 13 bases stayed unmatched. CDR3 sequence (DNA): TGTGCCAGCAGCGCCAACGGGAGGGGGGCCGTTGAGCAGTTCTTC. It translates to CASSANGRGAVEQFF.

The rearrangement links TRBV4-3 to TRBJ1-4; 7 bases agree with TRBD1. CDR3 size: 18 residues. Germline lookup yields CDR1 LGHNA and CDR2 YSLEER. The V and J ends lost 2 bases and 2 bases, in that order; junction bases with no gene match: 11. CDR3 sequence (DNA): TGCGCCAGCAGCCAAAAGCTGGGCCGACAGGGTACTAATGAAAAACTGTTTTTT. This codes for CASSQKLGRQGTNEKLFF.

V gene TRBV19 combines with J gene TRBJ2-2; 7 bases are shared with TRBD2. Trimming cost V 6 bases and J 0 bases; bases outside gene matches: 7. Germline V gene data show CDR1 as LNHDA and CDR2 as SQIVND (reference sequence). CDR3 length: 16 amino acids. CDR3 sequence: CASRRPGGANTGELFF. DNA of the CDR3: TGTGCCAGTAGAAGACCGGGAGGCGCGAACACCGGGGAGCTGTTTTTT.

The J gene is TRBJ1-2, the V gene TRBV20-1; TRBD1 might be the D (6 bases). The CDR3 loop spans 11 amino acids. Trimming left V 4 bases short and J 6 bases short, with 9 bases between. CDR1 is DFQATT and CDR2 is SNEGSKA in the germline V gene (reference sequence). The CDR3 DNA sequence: TGCAGTGCTACACAGGGTCATGGCTACACCTTC. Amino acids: CSATQGHGYTF.

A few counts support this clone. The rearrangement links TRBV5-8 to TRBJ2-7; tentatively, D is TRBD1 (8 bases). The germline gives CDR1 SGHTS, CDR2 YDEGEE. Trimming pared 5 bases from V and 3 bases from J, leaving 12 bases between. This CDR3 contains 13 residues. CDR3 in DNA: TGTGCCAGCAGACACAGGGGGGGCTACGAGCAGTACTTC. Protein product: CASRHRGGYEQYF. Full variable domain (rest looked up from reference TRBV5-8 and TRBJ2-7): EAGVTQSPTHLIKTRGQQATLRCSPISGHTSVYWYQQALGLGLQFLLWYDEGEERNRGNFPPRFSGRQFPNYSSELNVNALELEDSALYLCASRHRGGYEQYFGPGTRLTVT.

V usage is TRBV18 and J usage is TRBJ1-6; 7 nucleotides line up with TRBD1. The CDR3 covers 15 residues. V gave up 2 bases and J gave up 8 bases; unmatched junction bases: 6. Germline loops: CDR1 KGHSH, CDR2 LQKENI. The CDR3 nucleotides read TGTGCCAGCTCACCAAGACAGGGTGGGGATTCACCCCTCCACTTT. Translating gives CASSPRQGGDSPLHF.

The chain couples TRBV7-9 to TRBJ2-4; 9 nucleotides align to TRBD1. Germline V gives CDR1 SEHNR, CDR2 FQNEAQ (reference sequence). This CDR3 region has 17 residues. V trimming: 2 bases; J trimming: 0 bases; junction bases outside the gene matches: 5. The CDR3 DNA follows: TGTGCCAGCAGCTTATCAAACAGGGGGCTAGCCAAAAACATTCAGTACTTC. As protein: CASSLSNRGLAKNIQYF.

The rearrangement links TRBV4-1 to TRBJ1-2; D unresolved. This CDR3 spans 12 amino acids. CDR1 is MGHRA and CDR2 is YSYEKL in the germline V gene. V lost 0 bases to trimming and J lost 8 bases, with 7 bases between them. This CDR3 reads CASSQDTRGYTF. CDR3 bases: TGCGCCAGCAGCCAAGATACGAGGGGCTACACCTTC.

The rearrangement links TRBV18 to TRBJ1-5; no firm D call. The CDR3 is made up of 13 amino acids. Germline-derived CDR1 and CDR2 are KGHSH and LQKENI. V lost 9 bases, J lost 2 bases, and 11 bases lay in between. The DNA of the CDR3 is TGTGCCAGTTCCGGTGAGGGCAATCAGCCCCAGCATTTT. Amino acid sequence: CASSGEGNQPQHF. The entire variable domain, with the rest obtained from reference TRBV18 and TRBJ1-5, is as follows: NAGVMQNPRHLVRRRGQEARLRCSPMKGHSHVYWYRQLPEEGLKFMVYLQKENIIDESGMPKERFSAEFPKEGPSILRIQQVVRGDSAAYFCASSGEGNQPQHFGDGTRLSIL.

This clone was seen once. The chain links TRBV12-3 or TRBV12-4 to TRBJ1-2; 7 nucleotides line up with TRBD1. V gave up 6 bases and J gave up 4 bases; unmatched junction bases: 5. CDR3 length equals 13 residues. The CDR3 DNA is TGTGCCAGCAGAAGGGACAGCAGCTATGGCTACACCTTC. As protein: CASRRDSSYGYTF.

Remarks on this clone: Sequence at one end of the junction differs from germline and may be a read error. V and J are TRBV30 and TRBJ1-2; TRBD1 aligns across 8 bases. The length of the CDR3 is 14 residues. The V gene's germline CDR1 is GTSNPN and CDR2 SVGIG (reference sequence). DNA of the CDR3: TGTGCCTGGAGTATCGGTGACAGGGGAGGAGGATTGGCCTTC. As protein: CAWSIGDRGGGLAF. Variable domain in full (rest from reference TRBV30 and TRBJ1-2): SQTIHQWPATLVQPVGSPLSLECTVEGTSNPNLYWYRQAAGRGLQLLFYSVGIGQISSEVPQNLSASRPQDRQFILSSKKLLLSDSGFYLCAWSIGDRGGGLAFGSGTRLTVV.

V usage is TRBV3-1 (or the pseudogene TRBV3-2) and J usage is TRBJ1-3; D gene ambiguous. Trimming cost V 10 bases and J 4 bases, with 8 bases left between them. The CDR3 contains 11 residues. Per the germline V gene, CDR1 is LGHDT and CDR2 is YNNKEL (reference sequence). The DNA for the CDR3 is TGTGCCAAGTACACGGGAAACACCATATATTTT. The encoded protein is CAKYTGNTIYF.

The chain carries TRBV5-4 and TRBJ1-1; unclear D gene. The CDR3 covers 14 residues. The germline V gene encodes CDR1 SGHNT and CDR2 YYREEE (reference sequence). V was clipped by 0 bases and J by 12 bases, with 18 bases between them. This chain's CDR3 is CASSLGPVTKVPFF. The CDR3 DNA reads TGTGCCAGCAGCTTGGGGCCAGTGACAAAAGTGCCTTTCTTT.

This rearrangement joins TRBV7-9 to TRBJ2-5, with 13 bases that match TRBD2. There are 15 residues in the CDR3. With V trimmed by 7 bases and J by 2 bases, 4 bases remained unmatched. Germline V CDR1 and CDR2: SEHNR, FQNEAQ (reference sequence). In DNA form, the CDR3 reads TGTGCCAGCAACATACTAGCGGGGGGGCAAGAGACCCAGTACTTC. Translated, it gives CASNILAGGQETQYF.

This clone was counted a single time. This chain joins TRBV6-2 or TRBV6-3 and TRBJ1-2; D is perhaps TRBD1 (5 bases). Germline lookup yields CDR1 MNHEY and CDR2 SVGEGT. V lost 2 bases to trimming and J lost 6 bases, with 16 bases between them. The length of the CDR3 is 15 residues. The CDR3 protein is CASSYPGRDGHGYTF. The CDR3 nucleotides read TGTGCCAGCAGTTACCCGGGCAGGGATGGCCATGGCTACACCTTC.